The 15 T cell receptor beta chains given below trace back to one sample, sequenced in a study of blood T cell repertoires in COVID-19. The assay was immunoSEQ multiplex PCR, and TCRdb's table has in-frame clones only and misses some. The sample has more than 25,000 clones; approximately 80% are singletons. The specimen was peripheral blood. All receptors come from a man aged 70-80 years with active COVID-19.

The chain combines TRBV5-1 with TRBJ2-7; 10 positions agree with TRBD1. This CDR3 comprises 15 residues. V was clipped by 4 bases and J by 3 bases; unmatched bases: 7. Per germline, CDR1 SGHRS and CDR2 YFSETQ. The chain's CDR3 is CASSPTDRGGYEQYF. DNA of the CDR3: TGCGCCAGCAGCCCCACGGACAGGGGGGGCTACGAGCAGTACTTC.

This clone appeared once. The chain uses TRBV11-2 and TRBJ2-3; maybe TRBD2 (6 bases). V was clipped by 2 bases and J by 4 bases, with 10 bases between them. CDR1 and CDR2 from the germline V gene are SGHAT and FQNNGV. The CDR3 sequence is 14 residues long. The CDR3 is CASSLSLASDTQYF. The CDR3 DNA follows: TGTGCCAGCAGCTTATCGCTAGCGTCAGATACGCAGTATTTT.

This clone was observed once. The J gene is TRBJ2-3, the V gene TRBV7-2; D perhaps matches TRBD2 (6 bases). The CDR3 covers 16 residues. Germline V lookup: CDR1 SGHTA, CDR2 FQGNSA. Trimming shortened V by 6 bases and J by 2 bases, and 18 bases separated the two germline ends. CDR3 sequence: CASSSTGTLNTDTQYF. The CDR3 DNA sequence: TGTGCCAGCAGTTCCACCGGGACTCTAAACACAGATACGCAGTATTTT.

The chain recombines TRBV4-1 with TRBJ1-2; 8 bases agree with TRBD1. CDR3 length: 16 residues. Germline V gene lookup returns CDR1 MGHRA and CDR2 YSYEKL. V was pared by 1 base and J by 4 bases, with 8 bases of the junction left unmatched. The CDR3: CASSQVPTGGGYGYTF. As DNA, the CDR3 is TGCGCCAGCAGCCAAGTCCCTACAGGGGGGGGCTATGGCTACACCTTC.

The chain employs TRBV5-1 and TRBJ2-1; D is unresolved. V was clipped by 0 bases and J by 6 bases, with 7 bases between them. Looked up from germline, CDR1 is SGHRS and CDR2 is YFSETQ. The length of the CDR3 is 13 residues. The CDR3 DNA sequence: TGCGCCAGCAGCTTGGCCGGTGGCAATGAGCAGTTCTTC. The encoded protein is CASSLAGGNEQFF.

This clone came up once. The rearrangement uses TRBV3-1 (or the pseudogene TRBV3-2) and TRBJ1-2; D remains unclear. Between the trimmed V and J ends, which lost 0 bases and 2 bases, there was a span of 7 bases. There are 14 residues in the CDR3. Germline CDR1 reads LGHDT; CDR2 reads YNNKEL (reference sequence). In nucleotides, the CDR3 is TGTGCCAGCAGCCAAGACATGGGCAACTATGGCTACACCTTC. Its protein product is CASSQDMGNYGYTF.

The chain is built from TRBV19 and TRBJ2-5; D perhaps matches TRBD2 (6 bases). The CDR3 consists of 14 residues. CDR1 is LNHDA and CDR2 is SQIVND in the germline V gene (reference sequence). Deletions cut 2 bases from V and 1 base from J, with 8 bases between. CDR3 DNA: TGTGCCAGTAGTATAAGGGACTTCCAAGAGACCCAGTACTTC. Residues: CASSIRDFQETQYF.

This chain joins TRBV14 and TRBJ2-5, with 10 bases identical to TRBD2. The J segment lost 5 bases and the V segment lost 1 base, leaving 4 bases of the junction unmatched. Germline values: CDR1 SGHDN, CDR2 FVKESK. CDR3 length: 15 residues. CDR3 region: CASSQALAGVETQYF. For the CDR3, the DNA is TGTGCCAGCAGCCAAGCTCTAGCGGGAGTTGAGACCCAGTACTTC.

The chain couples TRBV28 to TRBJ1-2; TRBD1 aligns across 10 bases. CDR1 is MDHEN, CDR2 SYDVKM, per germline. The trim removed 6 bases at V and 6 bases at J, leaving 13 bases unmatched. The CDR3 consists of 16 residues. The CDR3, as DNA: TGTGCCAGCAGCCGGTACGGGGGGACAGGGGTCCATGGCTACACCTTC. As protein: CASSRYGGTGVHGYTF.

The rearrangement links TRBV19 to TRBJ1-1, with TRBD1 identical over 11 bases. V was clipped by 4 bases and J by 11 bases; unmatched bases: 6. The germline V gene encodes CDR1 LNHDA and CDR2 SQIVND (reference sequence). This CDR3 spans 13 amino acids. The CDR3 reads CASSTSGQGAAFF. The CDR3, as DNA: TGTGCCAGTAGTACCTCAGGACAGGGGGCGGCTTTCTTT.

CDR3 sequence reads: CASSLDRGQEAFF. CDR3 in DNA: TGTGCCAGCAGTTTGGACAGGGGCCAGGAAGCTTTCTTT. The chain links TRBV28 to TRBJ1-1, with 9 nucleotides matching TRBD1. The CDR3 is 13 amino acids. The V gene end was trimmed by 3 bases and the J gene end by 8 bases; junction bases not matched to a gene: 4. The germline CDR1 and CDR2 sequences are MDHEN and SYDVKM.

This chain joins TRBV14 and TRBJ2-1, with no clear D. Looked up from germline, CDR1 is SGHDN and CDR2 is FVKESK. Trimming removed 1 base at V and 3 bases at J, with 10 bases between. The CDR3 is 15 residues long. CDR3 nucleotides: TGTGCCAGCAGCCAAGGGCCCTTAAGCTACAATGAGCAGTTCTTC. It codes for CASSQGPLSYNEQFF. Filled out from reference TRBV14 and TRBJ2-1, the complete variable domain reads EAGVTQFPSHSVIEKGQTVTLRCDPISGHDNLYWYRRVMGKEIKFLLHFVKESKQDESGMPNNRFLAERTGGTYSTLKVQPAELEDSGVYFCASSQGPLSYNEQFFGPGTRLTVL.

The sample holds a few counts of this clone. The genes are TRBV30 and TRBJ1-5, with 8 bases identical to TRBD1. CDR3 size: 16 residues. J was trimmed by 2 bases and V by 1 base; bases with no gene match: 7. Germline V CDR1 and CDR2: GTSNPN, SVGIG (reference sequence). The CDR3 DNA sequence: TGTGCCTGGAGTGGAGGCTGGACAGGGCGCAATCAGCCCCAGCATTTT. This sequence encodes CAWSGGWTGRNQPQHF.

J is TRBJ2-3 and V is TRBV5-4; no reliable D call. The CDR3 extends over 14 amino acids. Germline lookup yields CDR1 SGHNT and CDR2 YYREEE (reference sequence). V lost 7 bases and J 0 bases, leaving 12 bases between the germline ends. The CDR3 loop is CASGPWASTDTQYF. CDR3 nucleotides: TGTGCCAGCGGCCCTTGGGCTAGCACAGATACGCAGTATTTT.

The rearrangement uses TRBV4-1 and TRBJ2-3; 10 nucleotides line up with TRBD2. The CDR3 runs to 16 residues. V lost 1 base to trimming and J lost 4 bases; unmatched junction nucleotides: 5. Germline V gene lookup returns CDR1 MGHRA and CDR2 YSYEKL. As DNA, the CDR3 is TGCGCCAGCAGCCAAGGAGCGGGGGGGCGACCAGATACGCAGTATTTT. Translation: CASSQGAGGRPDTQYF.